This T cell receptor (beta chain) was identified in a study of cytomegalovirus exposure and HLA in healthy donors. Study background: Later, an analysis reported that the 130 or so validation repertoires had used the same platform as the 550 to 750 first-cohort repertoires.

Study-wide results and limits: The tendency of first-cohort TCR clusters to co-occur in the approximately 120 validation repertoires was identified by a subsequent analysis. Diagnosis of cytomegalovirus status made by the classifier reportedly showed high specificity and sensitivity.

Profiling relied on immunoSEQ multiplex PCR, and the TCRdb table lists in-frame clones only, not all of them. The sample consists of some 340,000 clones, roughly nine tenths of them appearing once. V lost 6 bases and J lost 6; bases outside the gene matches: 8. This CDR3 spans 15 amino acids. Looked up from germline, CDR1 is MDHEN and CDR2 is SYDVKM. To note about this clone: As yet, its antigen is unknown.

This clonotype originated in a woman under 40 in good health and CMV-seropositive. The chain joins TRBV28 to TRBJ2-1; 10 bases agree with TRBD2. Sequenced: PBMCs. CDR3 sequence (DNA): TGTGCCAGCAGCCAACTAGCGGGGACCATCAATGAGCAGTTCTTC. Protein product: CASSQLAGTINEQFF. Drawing the rest from reference TRBV28 and TRBJ2-1, the complete variable domain is DVKVTQSSRYLVKRTGEKVFLECVQDMDHENMFWYRQDPGLGLRLIYFSYDVKMKEKGDIPEGYSVSREKKERFSLILESASTNQTSMYLCASSQLAGTINEQFFGPGTRLTVL.